A selection of T cell receptor beta chains follows, all from one sample in a study of blood T cells in healthy people across ages. TCRdb reprocessed the 5' RACE reads via MiXCR and lists one record per CDR3 protein. The sample shows fewer than 950,000 distinct CDR3 sequences, approximately 53% of them seen only once. Sequencing was done on a sample of blood. Receptors were obtained from a man older than 75 in good health. The CDR3 runs from the conserved cysteine through the conserved F or W. A D gene is named only where the DNA matches it firmly. Not all rows give a size; the values are once, few, many and, for expanded clones, a class.

clone_size	j_call	v_call	d_call	cdr3_nt	cdr3_aa
.	TRBJ2-4	TRBV7-6	.	TGTGCCAGCAGCCAAGACAGTGGTGAGCAGTACTTC	CASSQDSGEQYF
.	TRBJ2-3	TRBV20-1	.	TGCAGTGCTAGAGTTCAGGGTCCAGATACGCAGTATTTT	CSARVQGPDTQYF
few	TRBJ2-3	TRBV7-6	.	TGTGCCAGCAGCTTGAATCCGGAATCCCCCGCCGGATACGCGTATTTT	CASSLNPESPAGYAYF
.	TRBJ1-4	TRBV20-1	.	TGCAGTGCTATGGGGGACATTGAAGGTGAAAAACTGTTTTTT	CSAMGDIEGEKLFF
.	TRBJ2-5	TRBV28	.	TGTGCCAGCAGTTTGTCAGGGATCGGGGAGACCCAGTACTTC	CASSLSGIGETQYF
.	TRBJ1-4	TRBV7-9	.	TGTGCCAGCAGCTCAAACAGGGTTGGTCGTGAAAAACTGTTTTTT	CASSSNRVGREKLFF
.	TRBJ2-1	TRBV29-1	TRBD2	TGCAGCGTTGGGGGTAGCGGGAGCTCCTACAATGAGCAGTTCTTC	CSVGGSGSSYNEQFF
.	TRBJ2-3	TRBV19	.	TGTGCCAGTAGTCAACAGATGGGATACGCGTATTTT	CASSQQMGYAYF
.	TRBJ2-7	TRBV7-9	TRBD1	TGTGCCAGCAGCTTTTGGGGACAGGCCTCCTACGAGCAGTACTTC	CASSFWGQASYEQYF
.	TRBJ2-6	TRBV12-3/TRBV12-4	.	TGTGCCAGCAGTTTCCGGCTAGCTCTGAGCTCTGGGGCCAACGTCCTGACTTTC	CASSFRLALSSGANVLTF
few	TRBJ2-1	TRBV29-1	.	TGCAGCGTTGAGGGGGGACAGATCAATGAGCAGTTCTTC	CSVEGGQINEQFF
.	TRBJ2-5	TRBV4-2	TRBD2	TGTGCCAGCAGCCAAGAAGCTGGGGGGAGGGCCGGTGAGACCCAGTACTTC	CASSQEAGGRAGETQYF
.	TRBJ1-1	TRBV5-1	.	TGCGCCAGCAGCTTGAAGCAGGGCGGTTTAGAAGCTTTCTTT	CASSLKQGGLEAFF
few	TRBJ2-3	TRBV5-1	.	TGCGCCAGCAACAACGACCTCAGCGATACGCAGTATTTT	CASNNDLSDTQYF
few	TRBJ2-7	TRBV29-1	.	TGCAGCGTTAGTCTCAGGGGCCAGTACGAGCAGTACTTC	CSVSLRGQYEQYF
.	TRBJ2-3	TRBV11-1	TRBD2	TGTGCCAGCAGCTTAACAGCGGGGATTACCACAGATACGCAGTATTTT	CASSLTAGITTDTQYF
few	TRBJ2-1	TRBV7-9	.	TGTGCCAGCAGCCACCGGTTACTGCGCACGGATGAGCAGTTCTTC	CASSHRLLRTDEQFF
few	TRBJ1-5	TRBV20-1	TRBD1	TGCAGTGCTAGGTTAACAGGGGTCTGGCAGCCCCAGCATTTT	CSARLTGVWQPQHF
few	TRBJ2-1	TRBV29-1	.	TGCAGCGTTGAGACCAGACGAAACAATGAGCAGTTCTTC	CSVETRRNNEQFF
few	TRBJ2-3	TRBV3-1	TRBD2	TGTGCTAGCAGCCAAGATCCAGCGGGGTACACAGATACGCAGTATTTT	CASSQDPAGYTDTQYF
few	TRBJ2-1	TRBV15	.	TGTGCCACCAGCAGAGGGGGGCAGTACAATGAGCAGTTCTTC	CATSRGGQYNEQFF
.	TRBJ2-5	TRBV29-1	.	TGCAGCGTGGACCCGGGACTTATACAAGAGACCCAGTACTTC	CSVDPGLIQETQYF
.	TRBJ2-5	TRBV7-2	.	TGTGCCAGCAGCTACCCTCAGGGTTACCAAGAGACCCAGTACTTC	CASSYPQGYQETQYF
.	TRBJ2-5	TRBV2	TRBD2	TGTGCCAGCAGTGACGGACTAGCGGGACCAGAGACCCAGTACTTC	CASSDGLAGPETQYF
.	TRBJ2-3	TRBV14	.	TGTGCCAGCAGCAATGACGGCCGCACAGATACGCAGTATTTT	CASSNDGRTDTQYF
.	TRBJ2-7	TRBV25-1	.	TGTGCCAGCAGTGGGGCTAACTCCTACGAGCAGTACTTC	CASSGANSYEQYF
.	TRBJ2-1	TRBV19	.	TGTGCCAGTAGGAAACTTGGTATGGGATATGAGCAGTTCTTC	CASRKLGMGYEQFF
.	TRBJ2-7	TRBV6-5	.	TGTGCCAGCAGTTCCCCACGGGAAGGCCGTAAGCCCTACGAGCAGTACTTC	CASSSPREGRKPYEQYF
many	TRBJ2-2	TRBV3-1	TRBD2	TGTGCCAGCAGCCCTAGCGGGAGTTGGACCGGGGAGCTGTTTTTT	CASSPSGSWTGELFF
few	TRBJ2-5	TRBV18	TRBD2	TGTGCCAGCTCACCAGCCGGGACTAGCGGGGAGACCCAGTACTTC	CASSPAGTSGETQYF
few	TRBJ2-5	TRBV18	.	TGTGCCAGCAGCCCCCCGGGACAACAAGAGACCCAGTACTTC	CASSPPGQQETQYF
.	TRBJ1-4	TRBV6-5	.	TGTGCCAGCAGCCTCTCTTTCATGGGGGGCGAAAAACTGTTTTTT	CASSLSFMGGEKLFF
.	TRBJ2-1	TRBV6-2/TRBV6-3	TRBD2	TGTGCCAGCAGTTACCTAGCGGGAGTTGTCAATGAGCAGTTCTTC	CASSYLAGVVNEQFF
once	TRBJ2-7	TRBV5-1	TRBD1	TGCGCCAGCGGCGAGACAGGGGGCTCCTACGAGCAGTACTTC	CASGETGGSYEQYF
few	TRBJ1-1	TRBV5-1	TRBD1	TGCGCCAGCAGCTCCGGACAGGGGGCGTATCGAGTAGCTTTCTTT	CASSSGQGAYRVAFF
.	TRBJ2-5	TRBV12-3/TRBV12-4	.	TGTGCCAGCAGCCCCAGTCCGGCAGGGAACCAAGAGACCCAGTACTTC	CASSPSPAGNQETQYF
.	TRBJ2-1	TRBV7-6	.	TGTGCCAGCAGCTCTTTTACAGATTACAATGAGCAGTTCTTC	CASSSFTDYNEQFF
.	TRBJ2-1	TRBV29-1	TRBD1	TGCAGCGCGGCGAGACAGGGGGACAATGAGCAGTTCTTC	CSAARQGDNEQFF
.	TRBJ2-2	TRBV5-1	TRBD1	TGCGCCAGCAGCGGAAGACAGGGGGTTATGAACACCGGGGAGCTGTTTTTT	CASSGRQGVMNTGELFF
.	TRBJ1-3	TRBV6-6	.	TGTGCCAGCAGTTACTCGGGGGGAACTGGAAACACCATATATTTT	CASSYSGGTGNTIYF
few	TRBJ2-7	TRBV5-1	TRBD2	TGCGCCAGCAGCCCCGGACTAGCGGGGCCCTCGAGCTCCTACGAGCAGTACTTC	CASSPGLAGPSSSYEQYF
few	TRBJ2-3	TRBV25-1	.	TGTGCCAGCAGTGGAGGGCGCCGACACAGATACGCGTATTTT	CASSGGRRHRYAYF
.	TRBJ2-4	TRBV14	.	TGTGCCAGCAGCCAAGGAGGCTTAATACCAGGGTTAGCCAAAAACATTCAGTACTTC	CASSQGGLIPGLAKNIQYF
once	TRBJ1-2	TRBV3-1	.	TGTGCCAGCAGCCAAGATGGGGGGGACTGGGGCTACACCTTC	CASSQDGGDWGYTF
many	TRBJ2-1	TRBV10-3	TRBD2	TGTGCCATCAACGTCGGGAGGGGCGCCTACAATGAGCAGTTCTTC	CAINVGRGAYNEQFF
.	TRBJ2-7	TRBV29-1	TRBD1	TGCAGCGTTGAAGGGACAGGGGAATCCTACGAGCAGTACTTC	CSVEGTGESYEQYF
few	TRBJ2-7	TRBV7-7	.	TGTGCTAGCAGCCCGGGACCCGCCTCCTACGAGCAGTACTTC	CASSPGPASYEQYF
.	TRBJ2-7	TRBV6-1	TRBD1	TGTGCCAGCATCCTTTCAGGGGGCTACCCCTACGAGCAGTACTTC	CASILSGGYPYEQYF
once	TRBJ2-5	TRBV29-1	TRBD2	TGCAGCGTTGAAGTAGCGGGGTGGGGGACCCAGTACTTC	CSVEVAGWGTQYF
once	TRBJ1-5	TRBV12-3/TRBV12-4	.	TGTGCCAGCAGCCCCGTAGGGGACCAGCCCCAGCATTTT	CASSPVGDQPQHF
.	TRBJ1-3	TRBV19	.	TGTGCCAGTAGTATCAGCGGTAACTCTGGAAACACCATATATTTT	CASSISGNSGNTIYF
.	TRBJ2-5	TRBV29-1	TRBD2	TGCAGCCCACGCCCTCGGGAGGACCCGGGGACCCAGTACTTC	CSPRPREDPGTQYF
few	TRBJ2-5	TRBV20-1	.	TGCAGTGCTAGGTCTCCAGGGTCCGAGACCCAGTACTTC	CSARSPGSETQYF
.	TRBJ2-1	TRBV20-1	.	TGCAGTGCCGCTCCCTTAGGTCTGCGGGACGATTACAATGAGCAGTTCTTC	CSAAPLGLRDDYNEQFF
.	TRBJ2-5	TRBV28	.	TGTGCCAGCAGTTCTGTGACAGAAGAGACCCAGTACTTC	CASSSVTEETQYF
few	TRBJ2-7	TRBV7-3	.	TGTGCCAGCAGCCGCCAAGGAACTAGCGAGCAGTACTTC	CASSRQGTSEQYF
.	TRBJ2-7	TRBV12-3/TRBV12-4	TRBD2	TGTGCCAGCACCCAAGGTGGCGGGGGTTCACCCTACGAGCAGTACTTC	CASTQGGGGSPYEQYF
many	TRBJ2-1	TRBV21-1	.	TGTGCCAGCGGAGCCCGGGACTCCTTCAGTGAGCAGTTCTTC	CASGARDSFSEQFF
few	TRBJ2-7	TRBV27	.	TGTGCCAGCAGTTATGGACCGATATACGAGCAGTACTTC	CASSYGPIYEQYF